The source of this TCR beta chain is a study of shared clonotypes between healthy human individuals. As for the study in general: The study enrolled a couple of women and a few men aged 18 to 49. Study-wide results and caveats: Across a handful of donors, naive CD4 shared roughly 5%, naive CD8 over 3%, memory CD4 roughly 2.1%, memory CD8 more than 0.35%.

Assay used: immunoSEQ multiplex PCR; TCRdb lists only in-frame clones, some missing. Of under 1,900,000 clones listed, approximately 98.5% were seen once; the top ten hold around 0.33%. With respect to this clone: As yet, its antigen is unknown.

V shed 3 bases and J shed 2 bases, with 9 bases lying between them. This CDR3 is built from 14 residues. Germline V gives CDR1 SGHRS, CDR2 YFSETQ. Donation came from healthy HIV-negative adults that had no recent acute infections or vaccinations. This clonotype originated in a man aged 25-45 years in good health. The material sequenced was naive CD4+ T cells sorted from blood. Subset meaning: CD45RA+ positively selected. The V and J genes are TRBV5-1 and TRBJ1-5, with D perhaps matching TRBD1 (5 bases). The CDR3 DNA reads as TGCGCCAGCAGCTCCCAGGGTGGCAATCAGCCCCAGCATTTT. Translated: CASSSQGGNQPQHF.